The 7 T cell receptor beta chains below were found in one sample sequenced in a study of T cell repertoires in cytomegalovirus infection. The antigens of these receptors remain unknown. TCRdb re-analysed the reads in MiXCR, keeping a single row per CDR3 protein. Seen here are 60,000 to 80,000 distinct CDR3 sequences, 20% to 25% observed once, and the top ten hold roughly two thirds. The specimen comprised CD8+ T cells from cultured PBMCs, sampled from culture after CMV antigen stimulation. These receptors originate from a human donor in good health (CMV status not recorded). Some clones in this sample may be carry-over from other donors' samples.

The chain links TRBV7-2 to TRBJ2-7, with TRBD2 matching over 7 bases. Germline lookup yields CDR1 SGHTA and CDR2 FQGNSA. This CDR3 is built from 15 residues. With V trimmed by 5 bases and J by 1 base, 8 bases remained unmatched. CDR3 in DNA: TGTGCCAGCAGCCCCCTCAGCGGGGTTTCCTACGAGCAGTACTTC. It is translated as CASSPLSGVSYEQYF.

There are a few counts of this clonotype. In nucleotides, the CDR3 is TGTGCCAGCAGCCCTTACAGGGGGAATCAGCCCCAGCATTTT. Amino acids: CASSPYRGNQPQHF. This rearrangement joins TRBV7-8 to TRBJ1-5, with 8 bases that match TRBD1. Germline V gene data show CDR1 as SGHVS and CDR2 as FQNEAQ. V lost 5 bases, J lost 4 bases, and 4 bases stayed unmatched. This CDR3 comprises 14 residues.

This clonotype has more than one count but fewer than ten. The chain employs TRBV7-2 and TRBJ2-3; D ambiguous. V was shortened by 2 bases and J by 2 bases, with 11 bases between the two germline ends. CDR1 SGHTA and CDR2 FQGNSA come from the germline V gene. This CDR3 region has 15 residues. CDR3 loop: CASSLTPLLTDTQYF. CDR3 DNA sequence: TGTGCCAGCAGCTTAACTCCACTTCTCACAGATACGCAGTATTTT.

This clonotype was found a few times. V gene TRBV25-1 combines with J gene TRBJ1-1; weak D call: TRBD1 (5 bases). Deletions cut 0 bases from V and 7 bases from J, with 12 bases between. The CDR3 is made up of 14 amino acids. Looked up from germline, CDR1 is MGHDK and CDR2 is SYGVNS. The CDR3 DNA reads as TGTGCCAGCAGTGAATATCTTGGCAGGGATGAAGCTTTCTTT. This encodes CASSEYLGRDEAFF.

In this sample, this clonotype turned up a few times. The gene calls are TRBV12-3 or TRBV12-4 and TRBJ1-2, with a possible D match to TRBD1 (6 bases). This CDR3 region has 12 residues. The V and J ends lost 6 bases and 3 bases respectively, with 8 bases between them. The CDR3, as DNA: TGTGCCAGCAGCCGGACAGACTATGGCTACACCTTC. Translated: CASSRTDYGYTF.

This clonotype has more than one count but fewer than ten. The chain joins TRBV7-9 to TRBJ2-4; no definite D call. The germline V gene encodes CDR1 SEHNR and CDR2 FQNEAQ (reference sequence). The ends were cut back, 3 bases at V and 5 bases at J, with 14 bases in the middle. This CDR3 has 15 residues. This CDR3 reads CASSFPVIDENIQYF. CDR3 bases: TGTGCCAGCAGCTTTCCAGTTATCGATGAAAACATTCAGTACTTC.

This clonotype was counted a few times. The CDR3 reads CASRTRTAHEYNEQFF. The CDR3 DNA sequence: TGTGCCAGCAGGACTAGGACAGCTCATGAATACAATGAGCAGTTCTTC. The chain has TRBV7-9 and TRBJ2-1; D possibly matches TRBD1 or TRBD2 (6 bases each). Germline V gene data show CDR1 as SEHNR and CDR2 as FQNEAQ (reference sequence). The V gene lost 6 bases and the J gene lost 4 bases, with 19 bases spanning the gap. The CDR3 runs to 16 residues.